The 14 T cell receptor beta chains below were found in one sample sequenced in a study of Graves' ophthalmopathy and Graves' hyperthyroidism. As the template, RNA transcripts were used to amplify TCR beta CDR3 regions. First-round RT-PCR employed HTBI primers, with a second-round multiplex PCR after it. TCRdb itself ran the multiplex PCR reads through MiXCR, one entry per CDR3 protein. The sample holds about 640,000 distinct CDR3 sequences, about 40% seen once. Sequenced input: peripheral blood. Source of these receptors: an adult man with Graves' ophthalmopathy.

The CDR3 loop is CASSLERRGANVLTF. CDR3 bases: TGTGCCAGCAGCTTAGAAAGGCGGGGGGCCAACGTCCTGACTTTC. The V and J genes are TRBV19 and TRBJ2-6; no clear D. This CDR3 comprises 15 residues. In germline, CDR1 is LNHDA, CDR2 SQIVND (reference sequence). V was clipped by 9 bases and J by 4 bases, with 16 bases between them.

This clonotype was observed at least ten times. The rearrangement uses TRBV7-6 and TRBJ2-5; D might be TRBD2 (6 bases). Trimming left V 2 bases short and J 5 bases short, with 12 bases between. Germline-derived CDR1 and CDR2 are SGHVS and FNYEAQ. This CDR3 is built from 14 residues. The CDR3 region is CASSLNGGAETQYF. The CDR3 DNA reads TGTGCCAGCAGCTTAAATGGCGGGGCGGAGACCCAGTACTTC. The full variable domain, completed using reference TRBV7-6 and TRBJ2-5, is GAGVSQSPRYKVTKRGQDVALRCDPISGHVSLYWYRQALGQGPEFLTYFNYEAQQDKSGLPNDRFSAERPEGSISTLTIQRTEQRDSAMYRCASSLNGGAETQYFGPGTRLLVL.

This rearrangement joins TRBV19 to TRBJ2-6; tentatively, D is TRBD1 or TRBD2 (5 bases each). The CDR3 spans 15 residues. With 3 bases removed from V and 4 bases from J, the gap between germline ends came to 10 bases. CDR1 is LNHDA, CDR2 SQIVND, per germline (reference sequence). The CDR3 nucleotides read TGTGCCAGTAGTATGAGGGGTATAGGGGCCAACGTCCTGACTTTC. Protein product: CASSMRGIGANVLTF.

This clonotype was seen repeatedly, ten times or more. This chain links TRBV12-3 or TRBV12-4 with TRBJ1-2; D call uncertain. This CDR3 is built from 13 residues. The V end was cut by 0 bases, the J end by 7 bases, with 9 bases between. In DNA form, the CDR3 reads TGTGCCAGCAGTTTAGCCAGGAAGGGTGGCTACACCTTC. Protein product: CASSLARKGGYTF.

This clonotype was seen more than once but under ten times. V is TRBV20-1 and J is TRBJ2-7, with 7 nucleotides matching TRBD1. Trimming took 4 bases from V and 6 from J; bases not matched to a gene: 6. Germline V gene sequence: CDR1 DFQATT, CDR2 SNEGSKA (reference sequence). CDR3 length equals 12 residues. CDR3 nucleotide sequence: TGCAGTGCTAACTACAGGGGCGGCGAGCAGTACTTC. Translated, it gives CSANYRGGEQYF.

The V gene is TRBV29-1, the J gene TRBJ1-4, with unresolved D. The CDR3 is 14 amino acids. V lost 2 bases and J lost 2, with 9 bases in between. CDR1 is SQVTM and CDR2 is ANQGSEA in the germline V gene. The CDR3 nucleotides read TGCAGCGTTGAAACGAGGGATACTAATGAAAAACTGTTTTTT. Its protein is CSVETRDTNEKLFF.

Many counts were recorded for this clonotype. The gene calls are TRBV7-6 and TRBJ1-5; possibly TRBD1 for D (5 bases). Between the trimmed V and J ends, which lost 4 bases and 4 bases, there was a span of 14 bases. Germline CDR1 reads SGHVS; CDR2 reads FNYEAQ. The CDR3 consists of 15 residues. CDR3 DNA: TGTGCCAGCAGCTCCGAGGTTGGGGCTAATCAGCCCCAGCATTTT. Its protein is CASSSEVGANQPQHF.

This clonotype was counted ten times or more. This rearrangement joins TRBV7-9 to TRBJ1-1; maybe TRBD1 (5 bases). The CDR3 consists of 13 residues. V was clipped by 5 bases and J by 2 bases, with 9 bases between them. CDR1 and CDR2 from the germline V gene are SEHNR and FQNEAQ (reference sequence). CDR3 amino acids: CASSQDSNTEAFF. Here the CDR3 DNA reads TGTGCCAGCAGCCAAGACAGTAACACTGAAGCTTTCTTT.

This clonotype was counted at least ten times. This chain joins TRBV15 and TRBJ1-5; possible D gene TRBD1, 5 bases. V lost 0 bases, J lost 3 bases, and 12 bases lay in between. In germline, CDR1 is LNHNV, CDR2 YYDKDF (reference sequence). This CDR3 spans 16 amino acids. CDR3 in DNA: TGTGCCACCAGCAGAGATGGTGCAGGGAACAATCAGCCCCAGCATTTT. Translation: CATSRDGAGNNQPQHF. Drawing the rest from reference TRBV15 and TRBJ1-5, the complete variable domain is DAMVIQNPRYQVTQFGKPVTLSCSQTLNHNVMYWYQQKSSQAPKLLFHYYDKDFNNEADTPDNFQSRRPNTSFCFLDIRSPGLGDTAMYLCATSRDGAGNNQPQHFGDGTRLSIL.

Many counts were recorded for this clonotype. The chain uses TRBV12-3 or TRBV12-4 and TRBJ1-2; 7 bases fit TRBD1. The CDR3 spans 15 residues. J was trimmed by 4 bases and V by 7 bases; bases with no gene match: 12. The chain's CDR3 is CASKPGTVTFYGYTF. CDR3 DNA: TGTGCCAGCAAACCCGGGACAGTTACTTTCTATGGCTACACCTTC.

This clonotype was counted once. V and J are TRBV4-2 and TRBJ2-5; maybe TRBD2 (7 bases). This CDR3 region has 13 residues. V was clipped by 5 bases and J by 7 bases, with 14 bases between them. CDR1 and CDR2 (germline): LGHNA, YNFKEQ. In DNA, the CDR3 is TGTGCCAGCAGCTTGGGGGGGCCTGTGACCCAGTACTTC. Protein product: CASSLGGPVTQYF.

This clonotype has at least ten counts. V gene TRBV10-3 combines with J gene TRBJ2-5; TRBD2 is a possible D gene (5 bases). Trimming removed 6 bases from V and 5 bases from J, with 13 bases in between. The CDR3 runs to 13 residues. From germline, CDR1 is ENHRY and CDR2 SYGVKD. CDR3 protein: CAIRLTGEETQYF. CDR3 DNA: TGTGCCATCAGATTGACTGGGGAGGAGACCCAGTACTTC.

V is TRBV2 and J is TRBJ1-6; TRBD1 matches 7 bases. The junction had 6 bases not matched to a gene; V was cut back by 4 bases and J by 18 bases. This CDR3 has 11 residues. The germline V gene has CDR1 SNHLY and CDR2 FYNNEI. CDR3 loop: CASSARDSYHF. CDR3 DNA sequence: TGTGCCAGCAGTGCTCGGGACAGTTACCACTTT.

This clonotype was recorded many times. CDR3 bases: TGCAGTGCTAGGGAGACAGGGGGCCGTTCACCCCTCCACTTT. Translating it yields CSARETGGRSPLHF. This rearrangement joins TRBV20-1 to TRBJ1-6, with 10 nucleotides matching TRBD1. CDR1 DFQATT and CDR2 SNEGSKA come from the germline V gene (reference sequence). CDR3 length: 14 amino acids. Trimming took 3 bases from V and 9 from J; bases not matched to a gene: 5.